Below, 3 T cell receptor beta chains from the same sample are listed, as sequenced in a study of cytomegalovirus exposure and HLA in healthy donors (dated by TCRdb to 2016 to 2017). Library creation used the immunoSEQ multiplex PCR assay. The table was pulled from immuneACCESS by TCRdb, which kept in-frame rearrangements only. Such tables lose some clones; where checked, under half of the loss comes from unresolved V genes, and the rest has no known cause. The sample includes roughly 120,000 clones, with more than 70% observed a single time. The ten most abundant clones make up 1.5% to 2% of the sample. Sequenced input: PBMCs. The receptors stem from a man between 18 and 29 years old in good health and CMV-seronegative.

The chain is built from TRBV19 and TRBJ2-7, with D maybe TRBD1 (5 bases). The CDR3 runs to 14 residues. Germline V CDR1 and CDR2: LNHDA, SQIVND (reference sequence). Trimming took off 3 bases at V and 2 bases at J, with 11 bases between the two ends. The CDR3 DNA sequence: TGTGCCAGTAGTATTCGTCAGGGCGCCTACGAGCAGTACTTC. It is translated as CASSIRQGAYEQYF.

The chain carries TRBV6-5 and TRBJ2-7, with D perhaps TRBD1 (5 bases). Germline CDR1 and CDR2: MNHEY and SVGAGI. Trimming removed 5 bases from V and 2 bases from J, with 10 bases in between. The CDR3 sequence is 13 residues long. The CDR3 region has the DNA TGTGCCAGCAGTCGGAAAGGGGCCTACGAGCAGTACTTC. Translated: CASSRKGAYEQYF.

This clone was detected a few times. The chain employs TRBV6-6 and TRBJ2-3; TRBD2 agrees at 11 bases. Germline-derived CDR1 and CDR2 are MNHNY and SVGAGI (reference sequence). With 3 bases clipped from V and 1 base from J, the junction kept 3 bases outside the gene matches. The CDR3 is 16 residues long. CDR3 in amino acids: CASSYTSGSGTDTQYF. CDR3 sequence (DNA): TGTGCCAGCAGTTATACTAGCGGGAGCGGCACAGATACGCAGTATTTT.